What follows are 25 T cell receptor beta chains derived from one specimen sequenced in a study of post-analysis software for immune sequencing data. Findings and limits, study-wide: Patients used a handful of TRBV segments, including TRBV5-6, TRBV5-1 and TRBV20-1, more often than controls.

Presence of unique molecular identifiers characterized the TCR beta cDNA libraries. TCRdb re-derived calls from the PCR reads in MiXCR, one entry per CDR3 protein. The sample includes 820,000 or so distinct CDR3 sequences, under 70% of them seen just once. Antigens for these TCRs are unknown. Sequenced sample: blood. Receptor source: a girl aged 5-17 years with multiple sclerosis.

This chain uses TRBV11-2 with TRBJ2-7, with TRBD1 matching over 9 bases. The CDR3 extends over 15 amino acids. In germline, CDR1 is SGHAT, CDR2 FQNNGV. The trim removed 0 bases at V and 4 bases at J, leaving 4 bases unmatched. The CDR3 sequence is CASSLDRGTGYEQYF. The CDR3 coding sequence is TGTGCCAGCAGCTTAGATCGTGGGACAGGGTACGAGCAGTACTTC.

The CDR3: CASSPGNYETQYF. CDR3 DNA sequence: TGTGCCAGCAGCCCGGGAAACTATGAGACCCAGTACTTC. The V call is TRBV2, the J call TRBJ2-7, with D possibly being TRBD2 (5 bases). The J call may be incorrect, as the DNA end agrees better with TRBJ2-5. Germline V gives CDR1 SNHLY, CDR2 FYNNEI. The CDR3 runs to 13 residues.

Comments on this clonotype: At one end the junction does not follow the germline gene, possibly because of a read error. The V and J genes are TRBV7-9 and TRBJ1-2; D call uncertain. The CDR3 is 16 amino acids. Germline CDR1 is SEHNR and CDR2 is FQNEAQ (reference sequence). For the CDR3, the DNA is TGTGGCAGCAGCTTAGGACTGAGGGTTTTTGAAGATGGCTACACCTTC. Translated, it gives CGSSLGLRVFEDGYTF.

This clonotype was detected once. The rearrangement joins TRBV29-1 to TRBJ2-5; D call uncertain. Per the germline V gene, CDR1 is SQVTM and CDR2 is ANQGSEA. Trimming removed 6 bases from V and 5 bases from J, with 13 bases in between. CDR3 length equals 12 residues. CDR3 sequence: CSVRLLGETQYF. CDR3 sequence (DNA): TGCAGCGTACGCCTCCTTGGGGAGACCCAGTACTTC.

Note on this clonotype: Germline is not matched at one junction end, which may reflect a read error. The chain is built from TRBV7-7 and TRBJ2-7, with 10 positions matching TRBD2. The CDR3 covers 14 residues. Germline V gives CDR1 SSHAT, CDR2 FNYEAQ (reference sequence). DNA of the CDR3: TGTGCTAGCAGCCCTGAGCGGGAGGGAACCGAGCAGTACTTC. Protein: CASSPEREGTEQYF.

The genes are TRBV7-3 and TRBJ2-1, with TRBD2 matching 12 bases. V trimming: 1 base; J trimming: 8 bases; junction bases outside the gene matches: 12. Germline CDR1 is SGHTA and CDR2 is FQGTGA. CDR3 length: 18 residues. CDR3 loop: CASSLKASGRAGFYEQFF. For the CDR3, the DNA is TGTGCCAGCAGCTTAAAAGCTAGCGGGAGGGCCGGTTTCTATGAGCAGTTCTTC.

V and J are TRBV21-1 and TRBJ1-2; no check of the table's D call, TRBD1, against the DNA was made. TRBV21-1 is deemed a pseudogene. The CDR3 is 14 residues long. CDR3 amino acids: CASSKVDRRGGYTF. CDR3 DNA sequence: TGTGCCAGCAGCAAAGTAGACAGGAGGGGAGGCTACACCTTC.

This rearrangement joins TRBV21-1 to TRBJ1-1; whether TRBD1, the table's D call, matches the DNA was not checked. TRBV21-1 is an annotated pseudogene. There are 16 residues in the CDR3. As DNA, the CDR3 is TGTGCCAGCAGCGCCCGGGACGGAGGTATGAACACTGAAGCTTTCTTT. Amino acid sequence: CASSARDGGMNTEAFF.

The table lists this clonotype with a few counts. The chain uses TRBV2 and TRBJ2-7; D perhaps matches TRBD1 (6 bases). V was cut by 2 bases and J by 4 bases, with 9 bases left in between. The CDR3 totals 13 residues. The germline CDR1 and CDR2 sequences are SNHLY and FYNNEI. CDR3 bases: TGTGCCAGCAGTGAACCCAGGGGATACGAGCAGTACTTC. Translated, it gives CASSEPRGYEQYF.

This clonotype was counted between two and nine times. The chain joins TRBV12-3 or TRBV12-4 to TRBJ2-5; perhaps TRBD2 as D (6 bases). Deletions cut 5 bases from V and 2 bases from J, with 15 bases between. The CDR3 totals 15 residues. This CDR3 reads CASSVAGRLQETQYF. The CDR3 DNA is TGTGCCAGCAGTGTCGCGGGAAGACTTCAAGAGACCCAGTACTTC.

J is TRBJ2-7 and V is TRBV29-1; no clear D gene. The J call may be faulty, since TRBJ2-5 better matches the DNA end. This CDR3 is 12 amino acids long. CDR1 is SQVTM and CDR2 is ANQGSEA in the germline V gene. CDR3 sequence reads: CSVVALLKTQYF. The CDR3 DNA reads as TGCAGCGTTGTGGCGCTGTTGAAGACCCAGTACTTC.

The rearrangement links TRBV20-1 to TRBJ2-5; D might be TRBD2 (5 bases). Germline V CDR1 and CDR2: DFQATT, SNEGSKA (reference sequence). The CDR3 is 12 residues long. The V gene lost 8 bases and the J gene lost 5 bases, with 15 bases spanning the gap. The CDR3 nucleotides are TGCAGTCCCAACCGGGGATTTGAGACCCAGTACTTC. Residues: CSPNRGFETQYF.

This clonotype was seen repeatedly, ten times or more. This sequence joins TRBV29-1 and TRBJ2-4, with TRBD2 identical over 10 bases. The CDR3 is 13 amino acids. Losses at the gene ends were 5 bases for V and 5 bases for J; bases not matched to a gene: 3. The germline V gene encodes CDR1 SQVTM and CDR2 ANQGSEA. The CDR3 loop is CSVPGLAENIQYF. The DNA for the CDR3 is TGCAGCGTTCCAGGACTAGCGGAAAACATTCAGTACTTC.

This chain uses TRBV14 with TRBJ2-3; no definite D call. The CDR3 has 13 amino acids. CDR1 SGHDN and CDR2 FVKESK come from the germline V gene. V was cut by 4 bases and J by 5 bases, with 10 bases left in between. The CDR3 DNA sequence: TGTGCCAGCAGCCCTCGCTACGGAGATACGCAGTATTTT. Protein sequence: CASSPRYGDTQYF.

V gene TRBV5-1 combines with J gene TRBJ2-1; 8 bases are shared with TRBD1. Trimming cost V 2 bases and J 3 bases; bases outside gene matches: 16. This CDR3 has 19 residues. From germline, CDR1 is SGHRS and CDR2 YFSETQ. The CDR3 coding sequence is TGCGCCAGCAGCTTACGCGACAGGGGCCCCGTAGACGTCTACAATGAGCAGTTCTTC. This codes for CASSLRDRGPVDVYNEQFF.

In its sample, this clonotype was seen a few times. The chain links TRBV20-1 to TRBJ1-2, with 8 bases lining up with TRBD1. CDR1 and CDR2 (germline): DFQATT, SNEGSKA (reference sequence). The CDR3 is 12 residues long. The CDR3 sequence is CSAYQGAYGYTF. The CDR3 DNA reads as TGCAGCGCGTATCAGGGGGCCTATGGCTACACCTTC.

Written as DNA, the CDR3 is TGCGCCAGCAGCCTCGTAAGGGGACTAGCGGGGAGCACAGATACGCAGTATTTT. Protein product: CASSLVRGLAGSTDTQYF. The rearrangement links TRBV4-1 to TRBJ2-3; 13 nucleotides agree with TRBD2. The CDR3 is 18 residues long. Germline loops: CDR1 MGHRA, CDR2 YSYEKL. After removal of 4 bases from V and 0 bases from J, the junction contained 7 bases not matched to a gene.

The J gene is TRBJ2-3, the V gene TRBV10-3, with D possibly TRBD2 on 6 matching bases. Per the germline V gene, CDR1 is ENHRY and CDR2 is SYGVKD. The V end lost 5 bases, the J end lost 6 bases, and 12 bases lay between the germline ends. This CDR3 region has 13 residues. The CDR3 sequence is CAISLRGEDTQYF. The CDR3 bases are TGTGCCATCAGTCTGCGGGGTGAGGATACGCAGTATTTT.

CDR3: CASRRGQYEQYF. CDR3 in DNA: TGTGCCAGCAGAAGGGGCCAATACGAGCAGTACTTC. The chain has TRBV6-6 and TRBJ2-7, with D tentatively TRBD1 (5 bases). This CDR3 region has 12 residues. V was clipped by 6 bases and J by 4 bases, with 10 bases between them. Germline V gene data show CDR1 as MNHNY and CDR2 as SVGAGI (reference sequence).

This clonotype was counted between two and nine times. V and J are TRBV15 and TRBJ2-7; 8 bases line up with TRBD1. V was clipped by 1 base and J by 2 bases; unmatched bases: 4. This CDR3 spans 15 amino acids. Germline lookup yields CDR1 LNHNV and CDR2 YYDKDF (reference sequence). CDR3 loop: CATSRVGTGPYEQYF. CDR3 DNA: TGTGCCACCAGCAGAGTTGGGACAGGCCCCTACGAGCAGTACTTC.

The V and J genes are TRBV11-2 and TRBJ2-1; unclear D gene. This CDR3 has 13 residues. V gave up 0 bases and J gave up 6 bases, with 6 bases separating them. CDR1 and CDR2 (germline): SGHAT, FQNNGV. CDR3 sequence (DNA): TGTGCCAGCAGCTTAGATCGGTCCAATGAGCAGTTCTTC. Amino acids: CASSLDRSNEQFF.

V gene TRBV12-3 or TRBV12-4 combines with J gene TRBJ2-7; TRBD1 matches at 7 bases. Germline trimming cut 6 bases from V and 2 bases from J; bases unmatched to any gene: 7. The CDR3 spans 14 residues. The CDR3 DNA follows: TGTGCCAGCAGCTGGACAGGTGGGACCTACGAGCAGTACTTC. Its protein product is CASSWTGGTYEQYF.

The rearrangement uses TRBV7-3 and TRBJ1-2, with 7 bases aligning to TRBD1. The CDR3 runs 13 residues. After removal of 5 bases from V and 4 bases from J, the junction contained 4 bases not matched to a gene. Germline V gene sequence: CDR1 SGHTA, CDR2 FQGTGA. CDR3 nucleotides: TGTGCCAGCAGCGACAGGGCTGGCTATGGCTACACCTTC. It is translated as CASSDRAGYGYTF.

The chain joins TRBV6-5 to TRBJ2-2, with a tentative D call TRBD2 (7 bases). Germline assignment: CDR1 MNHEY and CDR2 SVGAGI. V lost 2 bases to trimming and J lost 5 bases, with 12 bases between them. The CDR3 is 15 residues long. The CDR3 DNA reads TGTGCCAGCAGTTACGGGGGGGCGGGTACCGGGGAGCTGTTTTTT. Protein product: CASSYGGAGTGELFF.

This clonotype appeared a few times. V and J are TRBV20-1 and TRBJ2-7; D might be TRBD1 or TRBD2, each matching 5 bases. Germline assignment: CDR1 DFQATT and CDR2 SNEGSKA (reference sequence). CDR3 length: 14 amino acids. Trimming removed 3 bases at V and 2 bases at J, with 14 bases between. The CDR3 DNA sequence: TGCAGTGCTAGCCATGGGACCTTTACCTACGAGCAGTACTTC. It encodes CSASHGTFTYEQYF.